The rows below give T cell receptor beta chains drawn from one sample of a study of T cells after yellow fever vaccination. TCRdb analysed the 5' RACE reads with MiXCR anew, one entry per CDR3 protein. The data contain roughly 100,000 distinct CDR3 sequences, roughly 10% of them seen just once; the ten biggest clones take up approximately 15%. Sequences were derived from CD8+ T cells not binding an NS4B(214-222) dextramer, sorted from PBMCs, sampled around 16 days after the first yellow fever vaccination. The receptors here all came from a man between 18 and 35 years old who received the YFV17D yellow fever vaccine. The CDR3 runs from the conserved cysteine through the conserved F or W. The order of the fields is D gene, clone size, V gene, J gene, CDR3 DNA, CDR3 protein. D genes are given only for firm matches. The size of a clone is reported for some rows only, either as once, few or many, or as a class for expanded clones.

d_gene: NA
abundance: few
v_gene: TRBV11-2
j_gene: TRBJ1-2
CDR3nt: TGTGCCAGCAGCTCCCGTAACTATGGCTACACCTTC
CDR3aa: CASSSRNYGYTF

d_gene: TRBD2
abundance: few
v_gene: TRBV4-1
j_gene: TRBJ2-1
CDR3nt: TGCGCCAGCAGCCGGGGACTATCCCCCTGGGATGAGCAGTTCTTC
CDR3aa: CASSRGLSPWDEQFF

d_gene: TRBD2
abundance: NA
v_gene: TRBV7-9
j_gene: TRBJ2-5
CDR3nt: TGTGCCAGCAGCTTGGTAGCGGGGATAAAGAACCAGTACTTC
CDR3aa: CASSLVAGIKNQYF

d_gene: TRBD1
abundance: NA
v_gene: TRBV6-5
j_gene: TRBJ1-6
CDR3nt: TGTGCCAGCATGCCGTGGACAGGGGGTAATTCACCCCTCCACTTT
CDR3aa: CASMPWTGGNSPLHF

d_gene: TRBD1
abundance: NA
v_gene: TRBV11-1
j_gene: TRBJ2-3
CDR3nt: TGTGCCAGCAGCCGCGACAGGGGGCAGGCAGATACGCAGTATTTT
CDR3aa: CASSRDRGQADTQYF

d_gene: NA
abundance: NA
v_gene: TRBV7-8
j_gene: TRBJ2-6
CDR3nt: TGTGCTACCCTGTGGGGGGCTGGGGCCAACGTCCTGACTTTC
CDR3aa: CATLWGAGANVLTF

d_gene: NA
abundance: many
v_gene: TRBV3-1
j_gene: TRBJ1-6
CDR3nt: TGTGCCAGCAGCCAAGATGCAGGGGCTGGGACACCCCTCCACTTT
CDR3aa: CASSQDAGAGTPLHF

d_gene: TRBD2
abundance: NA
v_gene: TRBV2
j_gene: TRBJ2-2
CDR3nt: TGTGCCAGTCTGGGGGGGGACGGCACCGGGGAGCTGTTTTTT
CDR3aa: CASLGGDGTGELFF

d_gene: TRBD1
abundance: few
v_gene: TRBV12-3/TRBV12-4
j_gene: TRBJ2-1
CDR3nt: TGTGCCAGCAGCTACAGGGGTAATGAGCAGTTCTTC
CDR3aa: CASSYRGNEQFF

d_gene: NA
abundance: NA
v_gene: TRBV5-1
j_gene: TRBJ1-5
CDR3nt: TGCGCCAGCAGCCTGGACATTAGCAATCAGCCCCAGCATTTT
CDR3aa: CASSLDISNQPQHF

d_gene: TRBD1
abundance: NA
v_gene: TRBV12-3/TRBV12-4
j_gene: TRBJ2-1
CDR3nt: TGTGCCAGCAGTCCCGGACAGGGGTCCTACAATGAGCAGTTCTTC
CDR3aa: CASSPGQGSYNEQFF

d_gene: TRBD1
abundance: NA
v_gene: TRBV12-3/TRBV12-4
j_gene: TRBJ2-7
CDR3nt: TGTGCCAGCAGCCACAGGGACAGGGCGTACGAGCAGTACTTC
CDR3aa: CASSHRDRAYEQYF

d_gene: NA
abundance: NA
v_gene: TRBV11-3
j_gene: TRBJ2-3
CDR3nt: TGTGCCAGCAGTGGAGGGGCGCAAGGCACAGATACGCAGTATTTT
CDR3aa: CASSGGAQGTDTQYF

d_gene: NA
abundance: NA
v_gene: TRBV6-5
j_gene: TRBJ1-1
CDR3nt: TGTGCCAGCAGTTACTCTTGGGGGGAATCTGAAGCTTTCTTT
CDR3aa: CASSYSWGESEAFF

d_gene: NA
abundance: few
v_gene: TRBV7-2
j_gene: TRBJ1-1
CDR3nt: TGTGCCAGCAGAACAGCCTTCATGAACACTGAAGCTTTCTTT
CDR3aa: CASRTAFMNTEAFF

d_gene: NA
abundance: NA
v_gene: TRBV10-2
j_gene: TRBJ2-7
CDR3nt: TGCGCCAGCAGTGAGGGCAGGAGCTCCTACGAGCAGTACTTC
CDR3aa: CASSEGRSSYEQYF

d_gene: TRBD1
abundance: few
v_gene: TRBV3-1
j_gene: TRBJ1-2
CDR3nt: TGTGCCAGCAGCGAAACAGGGGGCTCTGGCTACACCTTC
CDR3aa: CASSETGGSGYTF

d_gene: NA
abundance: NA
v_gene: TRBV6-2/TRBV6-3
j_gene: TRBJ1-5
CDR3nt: TGTGCCAGCAGTTACTCTGGGTTGGATCAGCCCCAGCATTTT
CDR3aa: CASSYSGLDQPQHF

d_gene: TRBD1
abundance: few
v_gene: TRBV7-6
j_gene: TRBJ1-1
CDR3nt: TGTGCCAGCAGCAACCAGGGGGGTGGCACTGAAGCTTTCTTT
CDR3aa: CASSNQGGGTEAFF

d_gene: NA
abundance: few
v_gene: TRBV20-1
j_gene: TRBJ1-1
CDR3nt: TGCAGTGCTAGAGATATGGAGGGATGGGACACTGAAGCTTTCTTT
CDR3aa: CSARDMEGWDTEAFF

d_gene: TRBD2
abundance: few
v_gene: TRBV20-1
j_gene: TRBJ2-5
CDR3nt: TGCAGTGCCAACATCGCCGGGACTAGCGTCCATTGGGAGACCCAGTACTTC
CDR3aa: CSANIAGTSVHWETQYF

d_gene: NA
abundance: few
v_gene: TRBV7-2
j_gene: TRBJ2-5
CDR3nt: TGTGCCAGCAGCTTAGAGGCCTACCGCCAAGAGACCCAGTACTTC
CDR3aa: CASSLEAYRQETQYF

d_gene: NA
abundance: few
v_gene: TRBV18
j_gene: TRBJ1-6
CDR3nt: TGTGCCAGCTCACCACGGGGGGTGGAATCACCCCTCCACTTT
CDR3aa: CASSPRGVESPLHF

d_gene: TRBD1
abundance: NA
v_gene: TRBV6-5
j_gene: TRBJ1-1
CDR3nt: TGTGCCAGCAGGCCGACAGGGACGAACACTGAAGCTTTCTTT
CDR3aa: CASRPTGTNTEAFF

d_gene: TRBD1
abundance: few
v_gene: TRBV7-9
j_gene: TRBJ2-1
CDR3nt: TGTGCCAGCAGCTTAGGAGGACAGGGAATAAATGAGCAGTTCTTC
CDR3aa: CASSLGGQGINEQFF

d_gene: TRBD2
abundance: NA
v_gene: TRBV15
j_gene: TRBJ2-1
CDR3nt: TGTGCCACCAGCAGAGATTATAAGCGGGGGGGCCCGAATGAGCAGTTCTTC
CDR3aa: CATSRDYKRGGPNEQFF

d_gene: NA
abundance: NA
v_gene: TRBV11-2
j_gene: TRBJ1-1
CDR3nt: TGTGCCAGCGGGGCAGCCTACACTGAAGCTTTCTTT
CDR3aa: CASGAAYTEAFF

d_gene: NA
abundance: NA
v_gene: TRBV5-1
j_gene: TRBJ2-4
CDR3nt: TGCGCCAGCAGCTTGGAGGTCGCGTCGGACATTCAGTACTTC
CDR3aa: CASSLEVASDIQYF

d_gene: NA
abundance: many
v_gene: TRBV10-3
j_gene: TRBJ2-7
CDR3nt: TGTGCCATCAGTGAGTCGCAGGCGCACTCCTACGAGCAGTACTTC
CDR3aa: CAISESQAHSYEQYF

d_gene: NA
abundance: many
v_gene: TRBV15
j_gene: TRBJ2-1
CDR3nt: TGTGCCACCAGCAGAGAGTCGTGGGCTAGACAACGATACAATGAGCAGTTCTTC
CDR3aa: CATSRESWARQRYNEQFF

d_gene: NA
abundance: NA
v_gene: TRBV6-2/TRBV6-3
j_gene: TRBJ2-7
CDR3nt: TGTGCCAGCAAAACGACAGGATTCTACGAGCAGTACTTC
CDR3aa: CASKTTGFYEQYF

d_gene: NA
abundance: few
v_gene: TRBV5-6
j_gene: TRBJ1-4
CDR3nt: TGTGCCAGCAGGGCGTGGGGGAATGAAAAACTGTTTTTT
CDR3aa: CASRAWGNEKLFF

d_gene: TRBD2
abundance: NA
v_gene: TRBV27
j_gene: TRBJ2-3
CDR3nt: TGTGCCAGCAGTCTTAGGACTAGCGGGACAGATACGCAGTATTTT
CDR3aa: CASSLRTSGTDTQYF

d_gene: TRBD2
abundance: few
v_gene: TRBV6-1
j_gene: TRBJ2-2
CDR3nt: TGTGCCAGCAGCCCCGGTTTAGCGGGGGGGCCCGGGGAGCTGTTTTTT
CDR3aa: CASSPGLAGGPGELFF

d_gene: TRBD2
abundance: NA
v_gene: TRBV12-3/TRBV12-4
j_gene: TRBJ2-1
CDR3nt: TGTGCCAGCAGTTTACTAGCGGGGGTGGGGAATGAGCAGTTCTTC
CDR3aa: CASSLLAGVGNEQFF

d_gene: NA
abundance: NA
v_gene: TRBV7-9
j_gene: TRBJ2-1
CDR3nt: TGTGCCAGCAGCCCCTGGGTTAATGAGCAGTTCTTC
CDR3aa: CASSPWVNEQFF

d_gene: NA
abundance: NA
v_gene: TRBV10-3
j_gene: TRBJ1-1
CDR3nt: TGTGCCATCAGTGGGACCATGAACACTGAAGCTTTCTTT
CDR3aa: CAISGTMNTEAFF

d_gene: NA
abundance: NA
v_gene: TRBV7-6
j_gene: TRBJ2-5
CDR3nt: TGTGCCAGCAGCTTATTGAGAGAGACCCAGTACTTC
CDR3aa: CASSLLRETQYF

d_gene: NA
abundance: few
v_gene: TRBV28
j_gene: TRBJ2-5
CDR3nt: TGTGCCAGCAGAACATCAGGGAGCCCGGAGACCCAGTACTTC
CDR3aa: CASRTSGSPETQYF

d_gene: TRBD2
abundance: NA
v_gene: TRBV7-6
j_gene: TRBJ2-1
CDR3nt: TGTGCCAGCAGCTCGGGGGGGGCGGCACTAGATGAGCAGTTCTTC
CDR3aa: CASSSGGAALDEQFF

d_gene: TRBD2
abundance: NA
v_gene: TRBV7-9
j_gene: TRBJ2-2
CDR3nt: TGTGCCAGCAGCTTAGGACTAGCCCCCGGGGAGCTGGTTTTT
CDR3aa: CASSLGLAPGELVF

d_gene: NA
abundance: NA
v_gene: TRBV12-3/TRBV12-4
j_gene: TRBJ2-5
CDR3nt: TGTGCCAGCAGTTTTGAGGGAGAAGAGACCCAGTACTTC
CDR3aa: CASSFEGEETQYF

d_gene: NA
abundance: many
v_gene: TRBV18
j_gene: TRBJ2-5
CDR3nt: TGTGCCAGCTCACCAACCGGGGCGGGGAAAGAGACCCAGTACTTC
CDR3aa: CASSPTGAGKETQYF

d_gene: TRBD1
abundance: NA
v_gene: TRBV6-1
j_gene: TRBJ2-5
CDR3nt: TGTGCCAGCAGTGGACAGGGGGGAGAGACCCAGTACTTC
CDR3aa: CASSGQGGETQYF

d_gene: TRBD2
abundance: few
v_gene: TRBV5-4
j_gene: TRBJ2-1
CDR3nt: TGTGCCAGCAGCTTGGACGGGGGAGGGTACAATGAGCAGTTCTTC
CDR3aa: CASSLDGGGYNEQFF

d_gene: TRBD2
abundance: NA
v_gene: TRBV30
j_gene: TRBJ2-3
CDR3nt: TGTGCCTGGAGTCCTACAAGGGACTACACAGATACGCAGTATTTT
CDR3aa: CAWSPTRDYTDTQYF

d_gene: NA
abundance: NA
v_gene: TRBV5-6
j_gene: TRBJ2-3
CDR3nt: TGTGCCAGCAGCTTGCCTAGAGGGGAATACACAGATACGCAGTATTTT
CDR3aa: CASSLPRGEYTDTQYF

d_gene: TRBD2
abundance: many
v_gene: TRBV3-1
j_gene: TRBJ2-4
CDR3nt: TGTGCCAGCAGCCACAAACGGGAGGGGGTAGCCAAAAACATTCAGTACTTC
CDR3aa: CASSHKREGVAKNIQYF

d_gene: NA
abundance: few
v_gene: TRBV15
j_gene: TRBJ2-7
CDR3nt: TGTGCCACCAGCAGAGATTCCTCCTACGAGCAGTACTTC
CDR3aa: CATSRDSSYEQYF

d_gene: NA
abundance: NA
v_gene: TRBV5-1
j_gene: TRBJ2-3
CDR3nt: TGCGCCAGCAGCCCCAATGGGTTCCACGGCGATACGCAGTATTTT
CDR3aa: CASSPNGFHGDTQYF

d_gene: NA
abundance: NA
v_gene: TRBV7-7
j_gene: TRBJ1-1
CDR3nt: TGTGCTAGCAGCTTCAAGGTGAACACTGAAGCTTTCTTT
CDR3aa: CASSFKVNTEAFF

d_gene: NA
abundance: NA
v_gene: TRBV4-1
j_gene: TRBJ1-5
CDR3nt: TGCGCCAGCAGCCAAGATTGGGGGGCCATCAATCAGCCCCAGCATTTT
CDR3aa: CASSQDWGAINQPQHF

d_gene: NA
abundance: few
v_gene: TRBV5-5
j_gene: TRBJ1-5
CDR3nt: TGTGCCAGCAGCTTTTTCGATAGCAATCAGCCCCAGCATTTT
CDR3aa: CASSFFDSNQPQHF

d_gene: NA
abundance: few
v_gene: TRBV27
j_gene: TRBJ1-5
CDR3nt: TGTGCCAGCAGTTTCACAGGGCCCAATCAGCCCCAGCATTTT
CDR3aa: CASSFTGPNQPQHF